The 16 T cell receptor beta chains below come from one sample, sequenced in a study of CD8 T cells in ankylosing spondylitis (dated 2017 in TCRdb). Broad study findings and their caveats: A TCR beta motif made up of several highly homologous amino acid variants appeared to be characteristic of blood from ankylosing spondylitis patients.

The library relied on 5' RACE. Reads for this sample came from an Illumina HiSeq 2500. TCRdb's own reprocessing of the public reads used fastp at Q25 and MiXCR and kept productive beta chains. Rows matching on CDR3 protein sequence are summarized as one entry with the most common DNA and genes. Across this sample there are about 330,000 distinct CDR3 sequences, with around 8% seen only once. The ten largest clones take up approximately 14% of the sample. Their recognized antigens are unknown. Source material: blood, either unsorted or a sorted T cell fraction (not recorded which). The receptors come from a male donor with ankylosing spondylitis.

V gene TRBV29-1 combines with J gene TRBJ2-3; 7 bases match TRBD1. The CDR3 is made up of 13 amino acids. The junction had 5 bases not matched to a gene; V was cut back by 7 bases and J by 1 base. CDR1 and CDR2 from the germline V gene are SQVTM and ANQGSEA. CDR3 sequence: CSGNRGGTDTQYF. In DNA form, the CDR3 reads TGCAGCGGAAACAGGGGAGGCACAGATACGCAGTATTTT.

Concerning this clonotype itself: This sequence may be a read error, since a much larger clone differs from it by one base. J is TRBJ2-4 and V is TRBV7-2; D uncertain. Germline CDR1 and CDR2: SGHTA and FQGNSA. This CDR3 region has 14 residues. The DNA of the CDR3 is TGTGCCTGCAGCAAGAATTTAGCCAAAAACATTCAGTACTTC. Its translation is CACSKNLAKNIQYF.

The rearrangement joins TRBV7-2 to TRBJ2-5, with 10 bases identical to TRBD2. Trimming at V came to 2 bases and at J to 5 bases, leaving 5 bases not matched to a gene. Germline loops: CDR1 SGHTA, CDR2 FQGNSA. CDR3 length: 15 amino acids. CDR3 nucleotide sequence: TGTGCCAGCAGCTTATCCAGCGGGAGGGCCGAGACCCAGTACTTC. This gives the protein CASSLSSGRAETQYF. Looking up the rest from reference TRBV7-2 and TRBJ2-5 gives the full variable domain: GAGVSQSPSNKVTEKGKDVELRCDPISGHTALYWYRQSLGQGLEFLIYFQGNSAPDKSGLPSDRFSAERTGGSVSTLTIQRTQQEDSAVYLCASSLSSGRAETQYFGPGTRLLVL.

In its sample, this clonotype was seen many times. The V call is TRBV3-1, the J call TRBJ2-1, with D perhaps given as TRBD1 or TRBD2 (5 bases each). V shed 8 bases and J shed 0 bases, with 14 bases lying between them. The V gene's germline CDR1 is LGHDT and CDR2 YNNKEL (reference sequence). This CDR3 region has 15 residues. The CDR3 loop is CASEGNSVSYNEQFF. The CDR3, as DNA: TGTGCCAGCGAGGGGAATTCAGTCTCCTACAATGAGCAGTTCTTC.

The chain uses TRBV2 and TRBJ2-5; D might be TRBD2 (5 bases). Trimming shortened V by 3 bases and J by 5 bases, and 7 bases separated the two germline ends. This CDR3 has 12 amino acids. Germline CDR1 and CDR2: SNHLY and FYNNEI. The CDR3 DNA reads TGTGCCAGCAGTGACGGGGTGGAGACCCAGTACTTC. It translates to CASSDGVETQYF. The full variable domain, with the rest looked up from reference TRBV2 and TRBJ2-5, is EPEVTQTPSHQVTQMGQEVILRCVPISNHLYFYWYRQILGQKVEFLVSFYNNEISEKSEIFDDQFSVERPDGSNFTLKIRSTKLEDSAMYFCASSDGVETQYFGPGTRLLVL.

CDR3 sequence reads: CASSLLWGRNTEAFF. DNA for the CDR3: TGTGCCAGCAGCTTATTGTGGGGAAGGAACACTGAAGCTTTCTTT. This sequence joins TRBV7-9 and TRBJ1-1; D not certain. CDR3 length: 15 amino acids. Germline-derived CDR1 and CDR2 are SEHNR and FQNEAQ (reference sequence). The V end lost 2 bases, the J end lost 1 base, and 11 bases lay between the germline ends.

This clonotype was counted once. The chain joins TRBV29-1 to TRBJ2-1; 8 bases are shared with TRBD2. V lost 5 bases, J lost 5 bases, and 11 bases stayed unmatched. CDR1 is SQVTM and CDR2 is ANQGSEA in the germline V gene. The CDR3 sequence is 15 residues long. This CDR3 is CSVLLGLALDNEQFF. The CDR3 nucleotides are TGCAGCGTTCTCCTCGGACTAGCCTTAGACAATGAGCAGTTCTTC.

This clonotype was counted only a few times. The chain links TRBV4-2 to TRBJ1-1; D ambiguous. There are 18 residues in the CDR3. V gave up 0 bases and J gave up 0 bases, with 17 bases separating them. Looked up from germline, CDR1 is LGHNA and CDR2 is YNFKEQ. In DNA form, the CDR3 reads TGTGCCAGCAGCCAAGATGGGGTCGGGAGGGTCATGAACACTGAAGCTTTCTTT. Translating gives CASSQDGVGRVMNTEAFF.

This rearrangement joins TRBV7-9 to TRBJ2-1; no reliable D call. Trimming cost V 1 base and J 4 bases, with 8 bases left between them. CDR3 length: 14 residues. CDR1 is SEHNR, CDR2 FQNEAQ, per germline (reference sequence). The CDR3 DNA reads as TGTGCCAGCAGCTTAGAGAGTACTTACAATGAGCAGTTCTTC. Protein sequence: CASSLESTYNEQFF.

This clonotype showed up just a few times. The CDR3, as DNA: TGCGCCAGCAGCTATGTGGCTAGCGGGAACAATGAGCAGTTCTTC. Its protein product is CASSYVASGNNEQFF. This sequence joins TRBV5-1 and TRBJ2-1, with TRBD2 identical over 9 bases. Trimming took 3 bases from V and 5 from J; bases not matched to a gene: 6. The CDR3 consists of 15 residues. Germline V gene data show CDR1 as SGHRS and CDR2 as YFSETQ.

The chain recombines TRBV21-1 with TRBJ2-1; the table's TRBD2 call for D was not verified on the DNA. TRBV21-1 constitutes a pseudogene. The CDR3 length is 17 residues. CDR3 DNA: TGTGCCAGCAGCAACGGGCGGTACCCGCCCGAGTACAATGAGCAGTTCTTC. Protein: CASSNGRYPPEYNEQFF.

The gene calls are TRBV7-2 and TRBJ2-6, with TRBD2 identical over 7 bases. This CDR3 has 17 residues. The trim removed 5 bases at V and 0 bases at J, leaving 7 bases unmatched. Germline V gene sequence: CDR1 SGHTA, CDR2 FQGNSA. The CDR3 DNA follows: TGTGCCAGCAGCCCGGTCGGGGGGAGCTCTGGGGCCAACGTCCTGACTTTC. It translates to CASSPVGGSSGANVLTF.

The gene calls are TRBV20-1 and TRBJ2-2; TRBD2 agrees at 7 bases. The V gene end was trimmed by 0 bases and the J gene end by 6 bases; junction bases not matched to a gene: 19. CDR1 and CDR2 (germline): DFQATT, SNEGSKA (reference sequence). This CDR3 comprises 19 residues. The CDR3 sequence is CSARDPNRPLALEAGELFF. CDR3 sequence (DNA): TGCAGTGCTAGAGACCCTAACAGGCCACTAGCGCTGGAGGCCGGGGAGCTGTTTTTT.

This clonotype came up many times. This chain links TRBV4-1 with TRBJ2-3; TRBD1 agrees at 10 bases. This CDR3 has 15 amino acids. The J segment lost 2 bases and the V segment lost 3 bases, leaving 2 bases of the junction unmatched. Germline CDR1 and CDR2: MGHRA and YSYEKL. The CDR3 DNA is TGCGCCAGCAGCCATGGACAGGGGGTCACAGATACGCAGTATTTT. It specifies CASSHGQGVTDTQYF.

This clonotype has at least ten counts. The chain uses TRBV20-1 and TRBJ1-5; D ambiguous. The V end was cut by 5 bases, the J end by 0 bases, with 17 bases between. The CDR3 consists of 16 residues. From germline, CDR1 is DFQATT and CDR2 SNEGSKA (reference sequence). As DNA, the CDR3 is TGCAGTGCTGGTCCGGTCCCGAACTATAGCAATCAGCCCCAGCATTTT. Amino acids: CSAGPVPNYSNQPQHF.

The table lists this clonotype with a few counts. The chain has TRBV19 and TRBJ2-1, with 7 nucleotides matching TRBD2. The length of the CDR3 is 15 residues. Germline assignment: CDR1 LNHDA and CDR2 SQIVND (reference sequence). The J segment lost 10 bases and the V segment lost 3 bases, leaving 12 bases of the junction unmatched. CDR3 nucleotides: TGTGCCAGTAGTATCACCCCCTGGGCTAGCGGAGAGCAGTTCTTC. Translating gives CASSITPWASGEQFF. Variable domain in full (rest from reference TRBV19 and TRBJ2-1): DGGITQSPKYLFRKEGQNVTLSCEQNLNHDAMYWYRQDPGQGLRLIYYSQIVNDFQKGDIAEGYSVSREKKESFPLTVTSAQKNPTAFYLCASSITPWASGEQFFGPGTRLTVL.